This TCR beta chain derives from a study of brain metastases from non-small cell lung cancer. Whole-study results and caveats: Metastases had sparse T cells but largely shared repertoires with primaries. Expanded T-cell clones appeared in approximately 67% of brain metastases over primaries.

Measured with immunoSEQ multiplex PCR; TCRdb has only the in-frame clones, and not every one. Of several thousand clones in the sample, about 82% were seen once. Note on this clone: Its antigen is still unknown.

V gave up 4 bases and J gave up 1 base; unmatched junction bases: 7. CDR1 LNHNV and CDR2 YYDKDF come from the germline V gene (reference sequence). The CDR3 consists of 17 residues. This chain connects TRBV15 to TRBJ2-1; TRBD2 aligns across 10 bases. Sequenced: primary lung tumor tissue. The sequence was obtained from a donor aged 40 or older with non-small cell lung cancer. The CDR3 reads CATSTRAGGPSYNEQFF. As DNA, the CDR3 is TGTGCCACCAGCACGAGAGCGGGAGGGCCTTCCTACAATGAGCAGTTCTTC.